The clone carrying this TCR beta chain was seen a handful of times. The CDR3 totals 14 residues. Trimming removed 1 base from V and 5 bases from J, with 11 bases in between. Germline CDR1 SGHRS, CDR2 YFSETQ. The data were obtained in a study of blood T cells in healthy people across ages. Then a second PCR, running about 6 to 11 cycles, was carried out with a sample-barcoded 5' primer and a J-beta primer mix. TCRdb reanalysed the 5' RACE reads using MiXCR and keeps one entry per CDR3 protein. Of about 1,500,000 distinct CDR3 sequences in the sample, around 39% are singletons; the top ten hold 7% to 9.5%.

The rearrangement uses TRBV5-1 and TRBJ2-3; possibly TRBD2 for D (5 bases). The TCR sequence derives from a woman aged 18-35 years in good health. Source material: blood. The CDR3 region is CASSLTGNEDTQYF. In nucleotides, the CDR3 is TGCGCCAGCAGCTTGACCGGGAACGAAGATACGCAGTATTTT.